The T cell receptor beta chain under discussion was sequenced for a study of identical twins. Study observations and caveats: It was possible that invariant MAIT and iNKT cells partly confounded the zero-insertion analyses.

This CDR3 is built from 14 residues. Worth noting for this clonotype: The antigen is not known. One end of the junction does not line up with germline, which may come from a read error.

All of the donors were Caucasians in good health. Each CDR3 protein gets one entry after TCRdb re-called the 5' RACE reads with MiXCR. The sample has about 690,000 distinct CDR3 sequences, around 20% seen once. The sample was also reused in another study, on T cells expressing NK-cell markers. Per that study: Anti-gamma-delta TCR antibody use in several experiments restricted sorting to alpha-beta TCR T cells. Several of the donors also had these clonotypes leading their CD3+CD56-NKG2C+ fraction.

This sequence was found in a woman aged 18-35 years in good health. J is TRBJ2-5 and V is TRBV12-3 or TRBV12-4, with D unresolved. The sequenced material came from PBMCs. The CDR3 bases are TGTCCCAGCAGTGGCCGGTGGGCAGAAGAGACCCAGTACTTC. Amino acids: CPSSGRWAEETQYF.